This TCR beta chain was profiled in a study of blood T cells in healthy people across ages. Turning to the study itself: Capturing about one barcoded beta molecule per two T cells was achieved by template switching.

This CDR3 has 15 amino acids. Germline V CDR1 and CDR2: PRHDT, FYEKMQ (reference sequence). V was trimmed by 1 base and J by 3 bases, leaving 12 bases between them. Sample-barcoded 5' priming and a J-beta primer mix drove a second PCR of roughly 7 to 11 cycles. MiXCR was run by TCRdb on the 5' RACE reads, yielding one entry per CDR3 protein. The sample shows around 820,000 distinct CDR3 sequences, more than 20% of them seen only once. These data are also associated with another study on T cells of mothers and their children. As that report states: Reverse transcription into cDNA received all extracted RNA, at roughly 1.6 ug per 15 ul.

This sequence was found in a boy between 10 and 17 years old in good health. The sequenced material came from blood. This chain links TRBV13 with TRBJ1-2; possible D gene TRBD1, 5 bases. The CDR3 protein is CASSLEGREDYGYTF. The CDR3 DNA follows: TGTGCCAGCAGCTTAGAAGGCAGGGAGGACTATGGCTACACCTTC.